This T cell receptor (beta chain) was retrieved from a study of T cell repertoires in cytomegalovirus infection. Notes on the study in general: Cumulative frequency (of public TCR beta family members) identified carriers of CMV plus the relevant HLA.

TCRdb reprocessed the reads with MiXCR, giving one entry per CDR3 protein. Here the sample spans around 310,000 distinct CDR3 sequences, about a sixth being singletons. As for this clonotype: The target antigen is unknown.

Germline lookup yields CDR1 SGHRS and CDR2 YFSETQ. There are 15 residues in the CDR3. V was trimmed by 4 bases and J by 6 bases, leaving 18 bases between them. The TCR comes from a human donor in good health (CMV status not recorded). Some clones in this sample may be carry-over from other donors' samples. V and J are TRBV5-1 and TRBJ2-3; either TRBD1 or TRBD2 may supply D (5 bases each). Sequencing was performed on PBMCs. CDR3 region: CASSPGRSLRDTQYF. CDR3 DNA sequence: TGCGCCAGCAGCCCGGGACGAAGCCTCAGGGATACGCAGTATTTT.